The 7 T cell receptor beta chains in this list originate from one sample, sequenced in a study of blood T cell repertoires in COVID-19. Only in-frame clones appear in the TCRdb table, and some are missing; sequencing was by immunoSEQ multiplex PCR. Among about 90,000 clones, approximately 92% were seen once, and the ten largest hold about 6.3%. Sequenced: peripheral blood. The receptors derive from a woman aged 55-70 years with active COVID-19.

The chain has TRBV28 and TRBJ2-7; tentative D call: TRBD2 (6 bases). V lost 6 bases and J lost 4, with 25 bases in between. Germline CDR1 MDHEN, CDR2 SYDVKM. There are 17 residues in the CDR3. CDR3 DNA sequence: TGTGCCAGCAGCTTGACCTCCCCCGGGGTAGCGGTGTACGAGCAGTACTTC. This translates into CASSLTSPGVAVYEQYF.

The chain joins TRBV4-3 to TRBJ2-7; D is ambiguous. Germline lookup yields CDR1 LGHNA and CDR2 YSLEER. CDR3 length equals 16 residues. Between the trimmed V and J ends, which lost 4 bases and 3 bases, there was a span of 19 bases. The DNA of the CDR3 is TGCGCCAGCAGCCCACAACTGGCCCTAGTTAACTACGAGCAGTACTTC. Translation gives CASSPQLALVNYEQYF.

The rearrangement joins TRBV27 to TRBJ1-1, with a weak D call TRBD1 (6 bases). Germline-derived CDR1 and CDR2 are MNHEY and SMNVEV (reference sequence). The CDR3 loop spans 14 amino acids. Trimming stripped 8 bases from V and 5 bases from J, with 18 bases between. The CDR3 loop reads CASAIGGHTTEAFF. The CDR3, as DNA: TGTGCCAGCGCAATTGGGGGCCACACGACTGAAGCTTTCTTT.

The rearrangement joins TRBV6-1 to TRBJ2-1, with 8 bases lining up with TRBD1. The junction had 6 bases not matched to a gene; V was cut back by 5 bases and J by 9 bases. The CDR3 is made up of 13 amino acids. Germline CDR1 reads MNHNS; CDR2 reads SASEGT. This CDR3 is CASSLQGAGEQFF. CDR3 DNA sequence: TGTGCCAGCAGTCTTCAGGGGGCCGGTGAGCAGTTCTTC.

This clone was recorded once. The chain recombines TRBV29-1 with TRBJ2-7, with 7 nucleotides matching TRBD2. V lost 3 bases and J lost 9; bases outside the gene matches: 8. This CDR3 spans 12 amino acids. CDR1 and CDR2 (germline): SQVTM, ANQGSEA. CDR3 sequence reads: CSVDSGPRGQYF. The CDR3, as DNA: TGCAGCGTTGATAGCGGGCCCAGAGGGCAGTACTTC.

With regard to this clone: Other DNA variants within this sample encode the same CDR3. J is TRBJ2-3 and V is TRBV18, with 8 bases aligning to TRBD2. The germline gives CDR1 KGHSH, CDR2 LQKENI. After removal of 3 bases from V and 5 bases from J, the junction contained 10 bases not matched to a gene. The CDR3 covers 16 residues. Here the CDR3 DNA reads TGTGCCAGCTCACCGCCGGGACTGGCGGGGGGAGATACGCAGTATTTT. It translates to CASSPPGLAGGDTQYF.

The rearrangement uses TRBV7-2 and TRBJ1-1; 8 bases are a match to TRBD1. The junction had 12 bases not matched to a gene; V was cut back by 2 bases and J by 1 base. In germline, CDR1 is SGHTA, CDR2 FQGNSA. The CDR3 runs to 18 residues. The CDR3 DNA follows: TGTGCCAGCAGCTTATTCGTCCTGACAGGGACAGGGAACACTGAAGCTTTCTTT. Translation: CASSLFVLTGTGNTEAFF.